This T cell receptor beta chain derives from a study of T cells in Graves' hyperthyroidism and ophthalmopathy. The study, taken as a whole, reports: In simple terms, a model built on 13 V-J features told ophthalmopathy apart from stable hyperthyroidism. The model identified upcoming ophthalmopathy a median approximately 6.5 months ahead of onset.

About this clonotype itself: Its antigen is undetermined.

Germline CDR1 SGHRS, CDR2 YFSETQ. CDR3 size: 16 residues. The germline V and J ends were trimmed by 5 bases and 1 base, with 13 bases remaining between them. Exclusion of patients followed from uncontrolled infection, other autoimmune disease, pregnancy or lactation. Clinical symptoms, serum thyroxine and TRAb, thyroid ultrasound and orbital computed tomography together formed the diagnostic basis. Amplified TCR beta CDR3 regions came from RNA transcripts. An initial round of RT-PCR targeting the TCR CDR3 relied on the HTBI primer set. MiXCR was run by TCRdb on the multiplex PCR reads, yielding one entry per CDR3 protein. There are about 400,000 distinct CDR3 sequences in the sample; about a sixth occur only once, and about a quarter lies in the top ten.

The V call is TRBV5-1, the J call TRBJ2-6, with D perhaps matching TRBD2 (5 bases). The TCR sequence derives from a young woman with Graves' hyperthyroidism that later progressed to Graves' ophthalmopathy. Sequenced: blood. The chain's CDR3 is CASRSDPGSGANVLTF. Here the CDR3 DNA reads TGCGCCAGCAGGTCCGACCCGGGATCTGGGGCCAACGTCCTGACTTTC.